This TCR beta chain was recovered during a study of T cell changes during pregnancy in multiple sclerosis. CDR3 size: 14 residues. With 5 bases removed from V and 1 base from J, the gap between germline ends came to 11 bases. Per germline, CDR1 SEHNR and CDR2 FQNEAQ (reference sequence). Assay used: immunoSEQ multiplex PCR; TCRdb lists only in-frame clones, some missing. The data show roughly 100,000 clones, with roughly nine tenths seen just once and approximately 1.5% held by the top ten. The sequenced sample was peripheral blood, obtained before pregnancy. The rearrangement joins TRBV7-9 to TRBJ1-1; maybe TRBD1 (6 bases). The TCR sequence derives from a female donor with multiple sclerosis, enrolled in a pregnancy study. Here the CDR3 reads CASSKTTGNTEAFF. The CDR3 nucleotides are TGTGCCAGCAGCAAAACGACAGGGAACACTGAAGCTTTCTTT.